Detailed here is one T cell receptor beta chain. The antigen is undetermined. Trimming took 5 bases from V and 11 from J, leaving 15 bases between them. The CDR3 is made up of 12 amino acids. Germline assignment: CDR1 MDHEN and CDR2 SYDVKM. Deep was the level at which the assay was run. Source study methods: Junction-only sequences produced by ImmunoSEQ had no quality scores, so filtering differed. The repertoire was sequenced with immunoSEQ multiplex PCR; TCRdb's copy has only in-frame clones and lacks some. The V and J calls and the clone size are those of that table, but D and trimming were determined from the DNA. Counted here are approximately 1.5 million clones, 98% occurring once; the ten biggest clones make up about 0.34%. This sample is drawn from a study of shared clonotypes between healthy human individuals. Study-level points and caveats: Compared with memory subsets, naive subsets generally had larger estimated richness.

Specimen: naive CD4+ T cells sorted from blood. Subset given: CD45RA+ positively selected. The chain combines TRBV28 with TRBJ1-1, with a weak D call TRBD1 (6 bases). The sequence derives from a man under 40 in good health. The CDR3 loop reads CASSGSGALAFF. CDR3 DNA: TGTGCCAGCAGTGGTTCGGGGGCGTTGGCTTTCTTT.